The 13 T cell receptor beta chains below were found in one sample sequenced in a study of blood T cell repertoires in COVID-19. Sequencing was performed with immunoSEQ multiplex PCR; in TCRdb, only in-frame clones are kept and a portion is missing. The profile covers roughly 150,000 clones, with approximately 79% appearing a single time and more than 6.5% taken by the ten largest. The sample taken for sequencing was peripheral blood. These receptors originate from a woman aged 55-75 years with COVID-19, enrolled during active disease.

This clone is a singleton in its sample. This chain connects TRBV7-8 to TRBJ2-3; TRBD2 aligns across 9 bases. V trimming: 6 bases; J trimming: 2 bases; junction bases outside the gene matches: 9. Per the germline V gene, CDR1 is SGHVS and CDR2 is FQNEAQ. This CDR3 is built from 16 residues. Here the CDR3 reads CASSKLAGLLTDTQYF. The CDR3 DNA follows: TGTGCCAGCAGTAAACTAGCGGGCCTTCTCACAGATACGCAGTATTTT.

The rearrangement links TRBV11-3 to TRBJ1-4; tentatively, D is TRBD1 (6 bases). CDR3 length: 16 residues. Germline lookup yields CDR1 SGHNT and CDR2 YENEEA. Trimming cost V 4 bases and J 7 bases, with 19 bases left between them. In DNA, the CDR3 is TGTGCCAGCAGCTGTCGCGAACAGGGAGCTATTGAAAAACTGTTTTTT. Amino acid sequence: CASSCREQGAIEKLFF.

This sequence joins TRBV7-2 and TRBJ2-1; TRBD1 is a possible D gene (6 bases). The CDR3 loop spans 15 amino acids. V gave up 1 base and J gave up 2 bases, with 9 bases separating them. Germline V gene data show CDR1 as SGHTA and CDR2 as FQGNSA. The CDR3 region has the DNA TGTGCCAGCAGCTTAGAGGACAGCCCCTACAATGAGCAGTTCTTC. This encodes CASSLEDSPYNEQFF.

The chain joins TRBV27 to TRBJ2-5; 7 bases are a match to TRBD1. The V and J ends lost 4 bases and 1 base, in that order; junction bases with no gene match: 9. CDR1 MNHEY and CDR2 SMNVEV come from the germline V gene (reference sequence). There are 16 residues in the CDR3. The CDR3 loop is CASSSRDGTVQETQYF. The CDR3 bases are TGTGCCAGCAGTTCCCGCGACGGGACAGTCCAAGAGACCCAGTACTTC.

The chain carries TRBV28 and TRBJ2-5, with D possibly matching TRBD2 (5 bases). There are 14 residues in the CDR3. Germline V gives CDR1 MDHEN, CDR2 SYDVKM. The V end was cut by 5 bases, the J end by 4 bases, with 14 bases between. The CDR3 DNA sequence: TGTGCCAGCAGTCCTAATAGAGCGGTAGAGACCCAGTACTTC. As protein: CASSPNRAVETQYF. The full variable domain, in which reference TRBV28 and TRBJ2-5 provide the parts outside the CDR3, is DVKVTQSSRYLVKRTGEKVFLECVQDMDHENMFWYRQDPGLGLRLIYFSYDVKMKEKGDIPEGYSVSREKKERFSLILESASTNQTSMYLCASSPNRAVETQYFGPGTRLLVL.

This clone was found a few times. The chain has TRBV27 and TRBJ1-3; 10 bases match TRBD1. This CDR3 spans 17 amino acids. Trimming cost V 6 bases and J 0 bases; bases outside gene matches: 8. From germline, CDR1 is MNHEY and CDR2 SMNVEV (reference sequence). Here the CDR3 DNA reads TGTGCCAGCAGCCGTACCCGGACAGGGGGCTCTGGAAACACCATATATTTT. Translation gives CASSRTRTGGSGNTIYF.

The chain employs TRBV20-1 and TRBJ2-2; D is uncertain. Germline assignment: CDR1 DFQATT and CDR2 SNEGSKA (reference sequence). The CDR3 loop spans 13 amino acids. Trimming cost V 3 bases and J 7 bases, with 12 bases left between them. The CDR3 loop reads CSASTPGIGELFF. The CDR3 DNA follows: TGCAGTGCTAGTACTCCCGGTATCGGGGAGCTGTTTTTT.

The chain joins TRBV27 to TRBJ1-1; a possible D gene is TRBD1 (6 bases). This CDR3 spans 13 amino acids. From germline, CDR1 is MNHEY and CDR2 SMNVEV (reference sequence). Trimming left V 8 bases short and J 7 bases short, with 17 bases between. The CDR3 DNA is TGTGCCAGCCATAGGACAGCCCTGGGTGAAGCTTTCTTT. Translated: CASHRTALGEAFF.

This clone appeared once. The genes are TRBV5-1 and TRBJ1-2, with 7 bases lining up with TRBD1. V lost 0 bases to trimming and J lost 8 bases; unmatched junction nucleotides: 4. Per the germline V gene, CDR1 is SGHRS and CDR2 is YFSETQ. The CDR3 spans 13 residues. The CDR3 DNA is TGCGCCAGCAGCTTGGAGGGGGCGAGGGGCTACACCTTC. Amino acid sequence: CASSLEGARGYTF.

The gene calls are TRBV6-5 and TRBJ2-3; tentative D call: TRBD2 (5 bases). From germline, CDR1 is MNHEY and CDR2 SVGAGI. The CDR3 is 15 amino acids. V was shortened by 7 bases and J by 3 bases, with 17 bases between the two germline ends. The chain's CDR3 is CASTPLGSGTDTQYF. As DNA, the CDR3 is TGTGCCAGCACCCCTTTGGGGTCGGGGACAGATACGCAGTATTTT.

The CDR3 bases are TGCGCCAGCAGCCAAGATAGAGGCGTCGTTAATGAGCAGTTCTTC. Protein: CASSQDRGVVNEQFF. The chain carries TRBV4-3 and TRBJ2-1, with D unresolved. The CDR3 extends over 15 amino acids. Germline lookup yields CDR1 LGHNA and CDR2 YSLEER. V was shortened by 0 bases and J by 7 bases, with 13 bases between the two germline ends.

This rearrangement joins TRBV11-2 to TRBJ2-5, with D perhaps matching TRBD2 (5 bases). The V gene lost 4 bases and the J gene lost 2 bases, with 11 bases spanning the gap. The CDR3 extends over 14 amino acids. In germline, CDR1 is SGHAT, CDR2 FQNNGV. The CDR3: CASSSPSGQETQYF. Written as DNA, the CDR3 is TGTGCCAGCAGCTCTCCTTCGGGGCAAGAGACCCAGTACTTC.

The CDR3 loop reads CASNSGTGRSVRSEAFF. CDR3 DNA: TGTGCCAGTAACTCTGGGACAGGGCGATCGGTCCGTTCTGAAGCTTTCTTT. This sequence joins TRBV19 and TRBJ1-1, with TRBD1 matching 9 bases. CDR1 is LNHDA, CDR2 SQIVND, per germline (reference sequence). This CDR3 has 17 amino acids. Trimming at V came to 7 bases and at J to 6 bases, leaving 18 bases not matched to a gene.